This entry is about one T cell receptor beta chain. The sample comes from a study of T cells in localized non-small cell lung cancer. The J segment lost 3 bases and the V segment lost 1 base, leaving 7 bases of the junction unmatched. From germline, CDR1 is LGHNA and CDR2 YNFKEQ. This CDR3 is built from 18 residues. Sequenced by immunoSEQ multiplex PCR; TCRdb stores in-frame clones only, minus some. The table records some 32,000 clones, 85% to 95% of them present only once. The source is a woman aged 35 to 69 with stage I lung adenocarcinoma. This specimen consisted of peripheral blood, obtained before any cancer treatment. The chain joins TRBV4-2 to TRBJ2-3, with 13 bases aligning to TRBD2. In DNA form, the CDR3 reads TGTGCCAGCAGCCAAGCCCTACGGACTAGCGGGGGAACAGATACGCAGTATTTT. Amino acid sequence: CASSQALRTSGGTDTQYF.